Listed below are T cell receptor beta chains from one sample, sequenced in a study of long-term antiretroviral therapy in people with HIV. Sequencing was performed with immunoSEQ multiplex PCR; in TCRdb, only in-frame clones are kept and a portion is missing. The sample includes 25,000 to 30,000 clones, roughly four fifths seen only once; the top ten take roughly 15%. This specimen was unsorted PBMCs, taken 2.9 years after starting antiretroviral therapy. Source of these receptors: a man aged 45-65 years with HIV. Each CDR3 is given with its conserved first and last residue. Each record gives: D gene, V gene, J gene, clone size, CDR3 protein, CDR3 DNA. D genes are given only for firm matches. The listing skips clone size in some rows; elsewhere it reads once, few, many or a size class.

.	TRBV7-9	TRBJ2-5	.	CASSSGLLETQYF	TGTGCCAGCAGCTCAGGGTTATTGGAGACCCAGTACTTC
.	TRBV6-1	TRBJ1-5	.	CASSEASTGQPQHF	TGTGCCAGCAGTGAAGCGAGTACGGGTCAGCCCCAGCATTTT
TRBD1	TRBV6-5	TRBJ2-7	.	CASSAGTGSYEQYF	TGTGCCAGCAGTGCCGGGACAGGCTCCTACGAGCAGTACTTC
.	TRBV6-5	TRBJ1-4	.	CASRTGPRTNEKLFF	TGTGCCAGCAGGACCGGACCGAGAACTAATGAAAAACTGTTTTTT
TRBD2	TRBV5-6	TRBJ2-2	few	CASSFPGLINTGELFF	TGTGCCAGCAGCTTTCCGGGACTAATAAACACCGGGGAGCTGTTTTTT
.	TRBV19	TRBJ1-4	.	CASRGVRQDNEKLFF	TGTGCCAGTAGAGGTGTGAGACAGGACAATGAAAAACTGTTTTTT
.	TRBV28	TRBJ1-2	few	CASSPYNQGNYGYTF	TGTGCCAGCAGTCCCTATAACCAGGGAAACTATGGCTACACCTTC
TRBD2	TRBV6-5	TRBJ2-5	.	CASRLAGYQETQYF	TGTGCCAGCAGACTAGCGGGGTACCAAGAGACCCAGTACTTC
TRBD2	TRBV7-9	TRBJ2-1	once	CASSLAGGGGYNEQFF	TGTGCCAGCAGCTTAGCGGGAGGCGGGGGGTACAATGAGCAGTTCTTC
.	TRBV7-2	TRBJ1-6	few	CASSLVGTRGSPLHF	TGTGCCAGCAGCTTAGTGGGGACTAGGGGTTCACCCCTCCACTTT
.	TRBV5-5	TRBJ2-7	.	CASSSTGTATYEQYF	TGTGCCAGCAGCTCAACCGGGACTGCCACCTACGAGCAGTACTTC
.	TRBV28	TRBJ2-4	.	CASSQTLTLAKNIQYF	TGTGCCAGCAGTCAGACCCTGACATTAGCCAAAAACATTCAGTACTTC
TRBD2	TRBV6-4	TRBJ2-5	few	CASSGLAGETQYF	TGTGCCAGCAGTGGACTAGCTGGAGAGACCCAGTACTTC
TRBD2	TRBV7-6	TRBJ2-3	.	CASSLTLAGATTDTQYF	TGTGCCAGCAGCTTAACTCTAGCGGGGGCCACCACAGATACGCAGTATTTT
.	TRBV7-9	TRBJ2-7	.	CASSFPGITYEQYF	TGTGCCAGCAGCTTTCCCGGGATTACCTACGAGCAGTACTTC
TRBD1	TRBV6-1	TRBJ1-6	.	CASSAGQNNSPLHF	TGTGCCAGCAGTGCGGGACAGAATAATTCACCCCTCCACTTT
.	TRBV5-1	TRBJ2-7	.	CASSLEGRWEQYF	TGCGCCAGCAGCTTGGAGGGGCGTTGGGAGCAGTACTTC
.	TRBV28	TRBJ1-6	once	CASSLMGGSPLHF	TGTGCCAGCAGTTTGATGGGGGGATCACCCCTCCACTTT
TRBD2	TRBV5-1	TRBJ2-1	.	CASSPRVAGDEQFF	TGCGCCAGCAGCCCCCGCGTAGCGGGGGATGAGCAGTTCTTC
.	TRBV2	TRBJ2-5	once	CASSRQGLAKETQYF	TGTGCCAGCAGTCGTCAAGGGTTGGCAAAAGAGACCCAGTACTTC
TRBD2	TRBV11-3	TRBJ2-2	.	CASSLGGVWADRGPGELFF	TGTGCCAGCAGCTTGGGGGGGGTCTGGGCCGACCGCGGTCCCGGGGAGCTGTTTTTT
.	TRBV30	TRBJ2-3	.	CAWSVGQADTQYF	TGTGCCTGGAGTGTTGGACAAGCAGATACGCAGTATTTT
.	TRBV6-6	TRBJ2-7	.	CASSPNGGYEQYF	TGTGCCAGCAGTCCCAATGGGGGGTACGAGCAGTACTTC
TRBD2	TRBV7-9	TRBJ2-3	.	CASSLRSSGVTDTQYF	TGTGCCAGCAGCTTAAGGTCTAGCGGGGTCACAGATACGCAGTATTTT
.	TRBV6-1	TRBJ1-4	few	CASSEGQGGEKLFF	TGTGCCAGCAGTGAAGGGCAGGGCGGGGAAAAACTGTTTTTT
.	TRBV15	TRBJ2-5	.	CATSRGNRQETQYF	TGTGCCACCAGCAGAGGAAACAGGCAAGAGACCCAGTACTTC
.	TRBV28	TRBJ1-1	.	CASRPGGAVNTEAFF	TGTGCCAGCAGGCCCGGGGGGGCGGTGAACACTGAAGCTTTCTTT
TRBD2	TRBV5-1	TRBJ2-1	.	CASSLAGGGNEQFF	TGCGCCAGCAGCTTGGCGGGGGGGGGCAATGAGCAGTTCTTC
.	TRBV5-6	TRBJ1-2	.	CASSPGVYGYTF	TGTGCCAGCAGCCCAGGCGTTTATGGCTACACCTTC
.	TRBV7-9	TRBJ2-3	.	CASSLGSGKTDTQYF	TGTGCCAGCAGCTTAGGGTCAGGGAAAACAGATACGCAGTATTTT
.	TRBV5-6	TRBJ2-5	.	CASSFGHGGTQYF	TGTGCCAGCAGCTTCGGACACGGGGGGACCCAGTACTTC
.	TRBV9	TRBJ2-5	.	CASSSDREGTQTQYF	TGTGCCAGCAGCTCAGACAGAGAGGGAACCCAGACCCAGTACTTC
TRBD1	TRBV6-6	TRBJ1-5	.	CASSPTGEHNQPQHF	TGTGCCAGCAGTCCCACAGGGGAACACAATCAGCCCCAGCATTTT
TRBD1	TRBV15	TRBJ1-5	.	CATSTGQVVNQPQHF	TGTGCCACCAGCACGGGACAGGTCGTTAATCAGCCCCAGCATTTT
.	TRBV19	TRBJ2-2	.	CASSIARELFF	TGTGCCAGTAGTATAGCAAGGGAGCTGTTTTTT
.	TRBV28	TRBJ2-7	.	CASSLQEGVVEQYF	TGTGCCAGCAGTTTACAGGAAGGTGTTGTCGAGCAGTACTTC
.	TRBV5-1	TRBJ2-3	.	CASSLRGGESTDTQYF	TGCGCCAGCAGCTTGCGAGGGGGGGAAAGCACAGATACGCAGTATTTT
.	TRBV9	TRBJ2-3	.	CASSVDRGGATDTQYF	TGTGCCAGCAGCGTAGACCGAGGGGGGGCCACGGATACGCAGTATTTT
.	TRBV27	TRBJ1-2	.	CASTRTGGANYGYTF	TGTGCCAGCACCAGGACCGGGGGTGCTAACTATGGCTACACCTTC
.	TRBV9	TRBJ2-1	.	CASSVGGEQFF	TGTGCCAGCAGCGTAGGGGGTGAGCAGTTCTTC
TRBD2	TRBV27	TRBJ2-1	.	CASSFFSGGANNEQFF	TGTGCCAGCAGTTTTTTCAGCGGGGGGGCAAATAATGAGCAGTTCTTC
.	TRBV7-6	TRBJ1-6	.	CASSPLSYNSPLHF	TGTGCCAGCAGCCCCCTCTCCTATAATTCACCCCTCCACTTT
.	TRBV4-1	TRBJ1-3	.	CASTPRTDSGNTIYF	TGCGCCAGCACCCCGCGGACAGACTCTGGAAACACCATATATTTT
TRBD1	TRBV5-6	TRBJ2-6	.	CASSPRGRGWSGANVLTF	TGTGCCAGCAGCCCCAGGGGGCGCGGTTGGTCTGGGGCCAACGTCCTGACTTTC
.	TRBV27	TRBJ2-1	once	CASGDISVGNNEQFF	TGTGCCAGCGGGGACATTTCGGTGGGGAACAATGAGCAGTTCTTC
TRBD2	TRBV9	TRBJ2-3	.	CASSVGGAGSSTDTQYF	TGTGCCAGCAGCGTAGGGGGAGCGGGGTCTAGCACAGATACGCAGTATTTT
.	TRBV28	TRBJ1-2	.	CASSIQTGRRGYTF	TGTGCCAGCAGTATCCAGACAGGTCGAAGGGGCTACACCTTC
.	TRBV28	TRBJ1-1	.	CASSLGQFQTEAFF	TGTGCCAGCAGTTTAGGACAGTTTCAGACTGAAGCTTTCTTT
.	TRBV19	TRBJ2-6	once	CASSPRDSLSGANVLTF	TGTGCCAGTAGTCCCCGGGACTCCCTCTCTGGGGCCAACGTCCTGACTTTC
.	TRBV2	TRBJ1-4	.	CASSEGRGLRGKLFF	TGTGCCAGCAGTGAGGGAAGAGGGCTGAGGGGAAAACTGTTTTTT
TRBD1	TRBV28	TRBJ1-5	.	CASSPHTGTASNQPQHF	TGTGCCAGCAGTCCACACACGGGGACAGCTAGCAATCAGCCCCAGCATTTT
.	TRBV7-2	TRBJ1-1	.	CASSAQPNTEAFF	TGTGCCAGCAGCGCACAGCCGAACACTGAAGCTTTCTTT